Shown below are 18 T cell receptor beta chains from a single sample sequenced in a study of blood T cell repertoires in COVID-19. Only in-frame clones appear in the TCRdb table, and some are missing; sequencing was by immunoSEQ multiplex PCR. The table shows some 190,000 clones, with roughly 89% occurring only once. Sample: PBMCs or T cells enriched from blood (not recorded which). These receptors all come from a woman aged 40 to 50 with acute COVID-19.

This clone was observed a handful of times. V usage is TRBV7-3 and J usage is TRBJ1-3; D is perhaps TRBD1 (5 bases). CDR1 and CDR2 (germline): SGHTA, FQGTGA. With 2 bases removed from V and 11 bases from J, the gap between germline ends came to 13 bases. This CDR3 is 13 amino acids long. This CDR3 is CASSLDGGAPIYF. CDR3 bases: TGTGCCAGCAGCTTAGATGGCGGGGCCCCCATATATTTT.

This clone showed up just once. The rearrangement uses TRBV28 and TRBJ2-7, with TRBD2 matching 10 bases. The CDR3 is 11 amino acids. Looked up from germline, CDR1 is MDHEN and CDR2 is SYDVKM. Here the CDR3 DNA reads TGTGCTAGCGGGGGGACCTATAGGCAGTACTTC. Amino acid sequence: CASGGTYRQYF.

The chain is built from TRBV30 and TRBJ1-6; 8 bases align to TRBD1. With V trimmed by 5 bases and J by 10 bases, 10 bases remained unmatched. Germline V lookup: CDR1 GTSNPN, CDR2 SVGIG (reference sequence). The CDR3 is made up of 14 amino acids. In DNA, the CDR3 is TGTGCCTGGTCCCTATTGACAGGGGTCTCACCCCTCCACTTT. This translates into CAWSLLTGVSPLHF.

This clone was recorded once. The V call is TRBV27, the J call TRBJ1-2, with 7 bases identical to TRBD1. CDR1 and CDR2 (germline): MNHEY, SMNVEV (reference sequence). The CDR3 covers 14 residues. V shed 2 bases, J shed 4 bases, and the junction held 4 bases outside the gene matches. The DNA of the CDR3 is TGTGCCAGCAGTTTAAACAGGGGAGGCTATGGCTACACCTTC. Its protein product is CASSLNRGGYGYTF.

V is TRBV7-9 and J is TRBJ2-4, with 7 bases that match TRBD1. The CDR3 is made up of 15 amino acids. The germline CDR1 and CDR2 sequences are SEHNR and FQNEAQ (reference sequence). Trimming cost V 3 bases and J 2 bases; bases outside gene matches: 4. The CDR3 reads CASSLAGGPKNIQYF. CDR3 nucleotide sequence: TGTGCCAGCAGCTTGGCAGGGGGACCCAAAAACATTCAGTACTTC.

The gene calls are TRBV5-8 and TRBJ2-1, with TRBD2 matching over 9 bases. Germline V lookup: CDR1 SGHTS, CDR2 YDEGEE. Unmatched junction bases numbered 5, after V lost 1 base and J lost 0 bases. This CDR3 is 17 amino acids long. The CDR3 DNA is TGTGCCAGCAGCTTGAGGGCTAGCGGGGACTCCTACAATGAGCAGTTCTTC. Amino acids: CASSLRASGDSYNEQFF.

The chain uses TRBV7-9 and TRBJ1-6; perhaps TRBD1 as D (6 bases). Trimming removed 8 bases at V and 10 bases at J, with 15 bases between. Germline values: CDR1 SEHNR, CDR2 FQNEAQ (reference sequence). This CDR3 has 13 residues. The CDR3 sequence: CASSRTEKSPLHF. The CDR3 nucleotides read TGTGCCAGCTCCCGGACAGAGAAGTCACCCCTCCACTTT.

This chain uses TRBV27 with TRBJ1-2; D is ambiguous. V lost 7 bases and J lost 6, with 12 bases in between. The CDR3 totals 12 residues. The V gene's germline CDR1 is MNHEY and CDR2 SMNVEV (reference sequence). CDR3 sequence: CASTPRRDGYTF. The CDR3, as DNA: TGTGCCAGCACCCCCCGCCGGGATGGCTACACCTTC.

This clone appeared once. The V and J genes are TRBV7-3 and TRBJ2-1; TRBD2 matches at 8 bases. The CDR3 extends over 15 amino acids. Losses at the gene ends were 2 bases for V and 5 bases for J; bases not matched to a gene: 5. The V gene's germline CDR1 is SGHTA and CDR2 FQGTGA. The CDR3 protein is CASSLGSGANNEQFF. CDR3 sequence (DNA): TGTGCCAGCAGCTTAGGTAGCGGGGCAAACAATGAGCAGTTCTTC.

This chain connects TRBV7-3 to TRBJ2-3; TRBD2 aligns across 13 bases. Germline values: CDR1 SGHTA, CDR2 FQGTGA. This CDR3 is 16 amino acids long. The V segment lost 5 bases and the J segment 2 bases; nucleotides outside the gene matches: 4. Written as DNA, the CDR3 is TGTGCCAGCAGCACCGGGACTAGCGGGACCACAGATACGCAGTATTTT. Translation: CASSTGTSGTTDTQYF.

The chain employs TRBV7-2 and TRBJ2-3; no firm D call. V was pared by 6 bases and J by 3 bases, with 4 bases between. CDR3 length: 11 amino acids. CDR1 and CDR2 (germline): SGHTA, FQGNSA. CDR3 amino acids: CASRLTDTQYF. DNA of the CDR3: TGTGCCAGCAGGCTAACAGATACGCAGTATTTT.

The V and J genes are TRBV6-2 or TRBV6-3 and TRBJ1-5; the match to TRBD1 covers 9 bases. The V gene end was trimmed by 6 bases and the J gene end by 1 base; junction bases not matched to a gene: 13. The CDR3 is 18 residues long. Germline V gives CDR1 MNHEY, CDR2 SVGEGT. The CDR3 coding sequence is TGTGCCAGCAGCTTTCTCCCGGGACAGGGAAGGAGCAATCAGCCCCAGCATTTT. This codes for CASSFLPGQGRSNQPQHF.

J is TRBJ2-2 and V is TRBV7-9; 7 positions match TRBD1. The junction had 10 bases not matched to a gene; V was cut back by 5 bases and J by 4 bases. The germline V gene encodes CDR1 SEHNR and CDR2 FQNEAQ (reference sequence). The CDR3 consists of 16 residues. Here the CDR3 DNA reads TGTGCCAGCAGCGTTATCTTCAGGGGGACCACCGGGGAGCTGTTTTTT. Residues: CASSVIFRGTTGELFF.

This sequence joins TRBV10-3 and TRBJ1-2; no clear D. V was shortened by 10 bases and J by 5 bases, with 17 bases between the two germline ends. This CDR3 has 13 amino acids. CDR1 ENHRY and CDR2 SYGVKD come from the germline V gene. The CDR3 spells CATSGIPRYGYTF. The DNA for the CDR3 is TGTGCCACCTCGGGAATCCCAAGGTATGGCTACACCTTC.

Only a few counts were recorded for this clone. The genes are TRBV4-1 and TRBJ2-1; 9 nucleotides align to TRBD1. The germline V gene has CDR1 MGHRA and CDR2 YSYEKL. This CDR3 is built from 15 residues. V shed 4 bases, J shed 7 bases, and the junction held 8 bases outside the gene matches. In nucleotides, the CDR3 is TGCGCCAGCAGCCCCCGGGACAGGGAGGGGAATGAGCAGTTCTTC. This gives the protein CASSPRDREGNEQFF.

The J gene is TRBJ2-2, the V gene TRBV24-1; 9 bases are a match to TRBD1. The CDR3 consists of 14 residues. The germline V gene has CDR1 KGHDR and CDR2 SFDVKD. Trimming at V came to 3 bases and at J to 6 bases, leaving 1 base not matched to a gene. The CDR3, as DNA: TGTGCCACCAGTGATGGGACAGGGTCCGGGGAGCTGTTTTTT. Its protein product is CATSDGTGSGELFF.

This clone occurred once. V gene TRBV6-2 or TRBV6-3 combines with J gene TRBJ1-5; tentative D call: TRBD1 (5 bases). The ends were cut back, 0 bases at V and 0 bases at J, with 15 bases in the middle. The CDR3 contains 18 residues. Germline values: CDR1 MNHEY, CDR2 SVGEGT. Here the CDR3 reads CASSYSRRVAYSNQPQHF. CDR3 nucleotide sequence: TGTGCCAGCAGTTACTCTCGCAGGGTGGCCTATAGCAATCAGCCCCAGCATTTT.

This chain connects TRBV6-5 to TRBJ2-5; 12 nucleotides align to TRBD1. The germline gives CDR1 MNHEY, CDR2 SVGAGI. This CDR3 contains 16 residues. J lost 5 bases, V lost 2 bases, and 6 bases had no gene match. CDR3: CASSYRGQGARETQYF. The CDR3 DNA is TGTGCCAGCAGTTACCGGGGACAGGGGGCTAGGGAGACCCAGTACTTC.